Presented here are 9 T cell receptor beta chains from one specimen sequenced in a study of blood T cell repertoires in COVID-19. Sequencing used immunoSEQ multiplex PCR; TCRdb keeps in-frame clones, though not all of them. Here the sample spans fewer than 200,000 clones, 75% to 90% being singletons. Sequenced input: peripheral blood. The receptors come from a woman aged 80 or over with active or convalescent COVID-19.

V and J are TRBV19 and TRBJ1-2, with D possibly TRBD1 on 6 matching bases. V was trimmed by 8 bases and J by 8 bases, leaving 15 bases between them. Per the germline V gene, CDR1 is LNHDA and CDR2 is SQIVND (reference sequence). The CDR3 runs to 12 residues. For the CDR3, the DNA is TGTGCCAGTGGTTTGACAGGCGGCGGCTACACCTTC. Translating it yields CASGLTGGGYTF.

The chain has TRBV10-3 and TRBJ2-3, with 14 bases fitting TRBD2. Trimming at V came to 6 bases and at J to 2 bases, leaving 7 bases not matched to a gene. Germline V CDR1 and CDR2: ENHRY, SYGVKD. This CDR3 region has 17 residues. The CDR3 bases are TGTGCCATCAGGCCGGGACTAGCGGGGGCATACACAGATACGCAGTATTTT. It translates to CAIRPGLAGAYTDTQYF.

The rearrangement links TRBV7-6 to TRBJ1-3; D not certain. Germline loops: CDR1 SGHVS, CDR2 FNYEAQ. Trimming pared 0 bases from V and 2 bases from J, leaving 11 bases between. The CDR3 consists of 16 residues. The CDR3 nucleotides read TGTGCCAGCAGCTTAGCTGGGCAGTCCCCTGGAAACACCATATATTTT. Encoded protein: CASSLAGQSPGNTIYF.

This rearrangement joins TRBV11-2 to TRBJ2-7; TRBD1 might be the D (5 bases). Between the trimmed V and J ends, which lost 0 bases and 2 bases, there was a span of 8 bases. This CDR3 region has 14 residues. CDR1 is SGHAT and CDR2 is FQNNGV in the germline V gene. CDR3 coding DNA: TGTGCCAGCAGCTTAGAAGCAGGGACCTACGAGCAGTACTTC. Protein sequence: CASSLEAGTYEQYF.

This rearrangement joins TRBV5-6 to TRBJ2-7; possible D gene TRBD2, 5 bases. Germline V gives CDR1 SGHDT, CDR2 YYEEEE. V was shortened by 0 bases and J by 5 bases, with 12 bases between the two germline ends. This CDR3 is 14 amino acids long. CDR3 coding DNA: TGTGCCAGCAGCTTGGGGTTTGGAGGAGACGAGCAGTACTTC. It specifies CASSLGFGGDEQYF.

The rearrangement joins TRBV7-2 to TRBJ1-2, with 10 bases that match TRBD1. Trimming took 4 bases from V and 3 from J; bases not matched to a gene: 5. The CDR3 extends over 15 amino acids. CDR1 and CDR2 (germline): SGHTA, FQGNSA. Here the CDR3 reads CASSSRQGADYGYTF. The CDR3 DNA sequence: TGTGCCAGCAGCTCGCGACAGGGGGCCGACTATGGCTACACCTTC.

This sequence joins TRBV6-6 and TRBJ2-7, with 11 nucleotides matching TRBD2. Germline loops: CDR1 MNHNY, CDR2 SVGAGI (reference sequence). The V and J ends lost 5 bases and 1 base, in that order; junction bases with no gene match: 4. The CDR3 has 15 residues. The CDR3 nucleotides read TGTGCCAGCAGTAGTACTAGCGGGGGTTCCTACGAGCAGTACTTC. Translating it yields CASSSTSGGSYEQYF.

V and J are TRBV19 and TRBJ1-1, with unresolved D. CDR3 size: 13 residues. CDR1 and CDR2 from the germline V gene are LNHDA and SQIVND (reference sequence). V shed 3 bases and J shed 1 base, with 6 bases lying between them. Here the CDR3 reads CASSIVPNTEAFF. The CDR3 DNA sequence: TGTGCCAGTAGTATCGTTCCGAACACTGAAGCTTTCTTT.

This sequence joins TRBV11-3 and TRBJ2-5, with 9 bases fitting TRBD1. The CDR3 contains 15 residues. Looked up from germline, CDR1 is SGHNT and CDR2 is YENEEA. V was pared by 8 bases and J by 4 bases, with 11 bases of the junction left unmatched. In DNA form, the CDR3 reads TGTGCCAGCGGTTGGACAGGGGCCCCGGGAGAGACCCAGTACTTC. Residues: CASGWTGAPGETQYF.